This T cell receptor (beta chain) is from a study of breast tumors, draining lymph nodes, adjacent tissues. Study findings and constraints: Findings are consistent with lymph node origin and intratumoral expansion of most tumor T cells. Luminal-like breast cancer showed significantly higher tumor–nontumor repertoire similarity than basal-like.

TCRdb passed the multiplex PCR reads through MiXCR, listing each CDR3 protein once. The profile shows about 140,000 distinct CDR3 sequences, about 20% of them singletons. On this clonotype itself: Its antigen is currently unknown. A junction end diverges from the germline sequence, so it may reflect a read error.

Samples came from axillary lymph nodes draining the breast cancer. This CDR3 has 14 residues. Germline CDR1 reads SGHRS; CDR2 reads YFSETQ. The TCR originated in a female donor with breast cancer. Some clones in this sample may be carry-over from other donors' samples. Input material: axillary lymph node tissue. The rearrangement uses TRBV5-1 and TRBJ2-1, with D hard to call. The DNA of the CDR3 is TGCGCCAGCAGCTTTAGTAGGTCCTGCAATGAGCAGTTCTTC. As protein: CASSFSRSCNEQFF.